These 23 T cell receptor beta chains originate from one sample sequenced in a study of T cells after yellow fever vaccination. In TCRdb, the 5' RACE reads were re-called with MiXCR into one record per CDR3 protein. In the table there are 250,000 to 300,000 distinct CDR3 sequences, approximately 8% of which are singletons. The specimen comprised CD4+ T cells sorted from PBMCs, sampled 5 days after the yellow fever booster vaccination. These receptors were obtained from a man between 18 and 35 years old who received the YFV17D yellow fever vaccine.

The chain uses TRBV6-7 and TRBJ1-1; a weak D match, TRBD1 (5 bases). TRBV6-7 is marked as an open reading frame, function uncertain. V shed 6 bases and J shed 4 bases, with 15 bases lying between them. CDR3 length equals 14 residues. DNA of the CDR3: TGTGCCAGCAGACTGAACAGGACGAGCACTGAAGCTTTCTTT. This translates into CASRLNRTSTEAFF.

This clonotype came up many times. This rearrangement joins TRBV7-3 to TRBJ2-1, with 7 bases identical to TRBD2. V was clipped by 5 bases and J by 6 bases; unmatched bases: 7. CDR1 SGHTA and CDR2 FQGTGA come from the germline V gene. CDR3 length: 14 residues. As DNA, the CDR3 is TGTGCCAGCAGCCCCCTGCGGGAGAGCAATGAGCAGTTCTTC. Translation: CASSPLRESNEQFF.

The V and J genes are TRBV5-4 and TRBJ2-5; D is possibly TRBD1 (6 bases). Germline V gene sequence: CDR1 SGHNT, CDR2 YYREEE (reference sequence). This CDR3 contains 15 residues. Trimming pared 0 bases from V and 5 bases from J, leaving 14 bases between. CDR3 coding DNA: TGTGCCAGCAGCTTGGCCGGTGGGGGCAGGGAGACCCAGTACTTC. Amino acids: CASSLAGGGRETQYF.

This clonotype was seen only a few times. The chain is built from TRBV7-3 and TRBJ2-1; TRBD2 matches at 10 bases. The ends lost 5 bases at V and 3 bases at J; junction bases unmatched: 4. Germline V gene lookup returns CDR1 SGHTA and CDR2 FQGTGA. The length of the CDR3 is 15 residues. In DNA form, the CDR3 reads TGTGCCAGCAGCCTCCTAGCGGGGGTCTACAATGAGCAGTTCTTC. Protein product: CASSLLAGVYNEQFF.

The sample holds a few counts of this clonotype. The chain carries TRBV19 and TRBJ2-1, with TRBD1 as a possible D gene (5 bases). From germline, CDR1 is LNHDA and CDR2 SQIVND (reference sequence). This CDR3 has 12 amino acids. V lost 7 bases, J lost 8 bases, and 12 bases lay in between. DNA of the CDR3: TGTGCCAGTACGGGCTGGGGCGATGAGCAGTTCTTC. Amino acid sequence: CASTGWGDEQFF.

This chain uses TRBV30 with TRBJ2-5, with TRBD2 as a possible D gene (5 bases). The germline gives CDR1 GTSNPN, CDR2 SVGIG (reference sequence). This CDR3 has 14 amino acids. The germline V and J ends were trimmed by 3 bases and 2 bases, with 13 bases remaining between them. The DNA for the CDR3 is TGTGCCTGGAGGCCATGGGCGGGTCAAGAGACCCAGTACTTC. Its translation is CAWRPWAGQETQYF. Looking up the rest from reference TRBV30 and TRBJ2-5 gives the full variable domain: SQTIHQWPATLVQPVGSPLSLECTVEGTSNPNLYWYRQAAGRGLQLLFYSVGIGQISSEVPQNLSASRPQDRQFILSSKKLLLSDSGFYLCAWRPWAGQETQYFGPGTRLLVL.

This clonotype showed up many times. V and J are TRBV7-2 and TRBJ2-2; no reliable D call. The CDR3 runs 13 residues. V lost 2 bases and J 7 bases, leaving 8 bases between the germline ends. Per the germline V gene, CDR1 is SGHTA and CDR2 is FQGNSA. CDR3 DNA sequence: TGTGCCAGCAGCTTAAACCTAGGCGGGGAGCTGTTTTTT. The encoded protein is CASSLNLGGELFF.

This clonotype was recorded many times. The chain has TRBV30 and TRBJ1-1, with D possibly TRBD1 on 6 matching bases. Looked up from germline, CDR1 is GTSNPN and CDR2 is SVGIG (reference sequence). There are 12 residues in the CDR3. V lost 5 bases, J lost 2 bases, and 9 bases lay in between. The CDR3 is CAWGQINTEAFF. DNA of the CDR3: TGTGCCTGGGGACAGATCAACACTGAAGCTTTCTTT. The whole variable domain, remainder taken from reference TRBV30 and TRBJ1-1, is SQTIHQWPATLVQPVGSPLSLECTVEGTSNPNLYWYRQAAGRGLQLLFYSVGIGQISSEVPQNLSASRPQDRQFILSSKKLLLSDSGFYLCAWGQINTEAFFGQGTRLTVV.

This clonotype came up a few times. The genes are TRBV11-2 and TRBJ2-5; D is undetermined. The germline V gene has CDR1 SGHAT and CDR2 FQNNGV. V was clipped by 6 bases and J by 5 bases, with 13 bases between them. This CDR3 has 13 amino acids. The CDR3, as DNA: TGTGCCAGCAGTCGGGCCGGTCGGGAGACCCAGTACTTC. Amino acid sequence: CASSRAGRETQYF.

This chain uses TRBV28 with TRBJ2-7, with unresolved D. CDR1 is MDHEN, CDR2 SYDVKM, per germline. The CDR3 loop spans 14 amino acids. V was trimmed by 5 bases and J by 2 bases, leaving 13 bases between them. The CDR3 protein is CASSTGSWAYEQYV. CDR3 nucleotides: TGTGCCAGCAGTACCGGTAGTTGGGCCTACGAGCAGTACGTC.

This clonotype was seen repeatedly, ten times or more. The chain recombines TRBV4-1 with TRBJ2-3; 14 bases match TRBD2. The CDR3 extends over 17 amino acids. Trimming cost V 4 bases and J 4 bases; bases outside gene matches: 7. Germline CDR1 reads MGHRA; CDR2 reads YSYEKL. CDR3 nucleotide sequence: TGCGCCAGCAGCCGTCGACTAGCGGGGGGGATCCCAGATACGCAGTATTTT. It codes for CASSRRLAGGIPDTQYF.

Only a few counts were recorded for this clonotype. This chain's CDR3 is CASSDRGYNSPLHF. In DNA form, the CDR3 reads TGTGCCAGCAGCGACAGGGGCTATAATTCACCCCTCCACTTT. The chain is built from TRBV6-5 and TRBJ1-6; 8 bases match TRBD1. Germline trimming cut 6 bases from V and 3 bases from J; bases unmatched to any gene: 1. Germline V gene lookup returns CDR1 MNHEY and CDR2 SVGAGI. The CDR3 contains 14 residues.

Written as DNA, the CDR3 is TGTGCCAGCAGCCAAGATGTGGGGACTCGAAGCTACAATGAGCAGTTCTTC. This translates into CASSQDVGTRSYNEQFF. This chain joins TRBV3-1 and TRBJ2-1; D is perhaps TRBD2 (6 bases). The CDR3 length is 17 residues. Germline CDR1 is LGHDT and CDR2 is YNNKEL (reference sequence). Trimming took off 0 bases at V and 3 bases at J, with 15 bases between the two ends.

This clonotype was counted only a few times. The V gene is TRBV5-1, the J gene TRBJ2-7; 7 bases match TRBD1. Trimming at V came to 3 bases and at J to 3 bases, leaving 6 bases not matched to a gene. CDR1 SGHRS and CDR2 YFSETQ come from the germline V gene. The CDR3 sequence is 14 residues long. The CDR3 protein is CASSYRQGLYEQYF. CDR3 DNA: TGCGCCAGCAGCTACCGACAGGGTCTCTACGAGCAGTACTTC.

The J gene is TRBJ1-3, the V gene TRBV3-1; TRBD1 is a possible D gene (5 bases). The V gene's germline CDR1 is LGHDT and CDR2 YNNKEL (reference sequence). The V end was cut by 0 bases, the J end by 4 bases, with 10 bases between. This CDR3 has 15 residues. The CDR3 spells CASSQDGGAGNTIYF. As DNA, the CDR3 is TGTGCCAGCAGCCAAGACGGGGGTGCAGGAAACACCATATATTTT.

This clonotype was found a few times. The chain is built from TRBV7-9 and TRBJ1-1, with TRBD1 as a possible D gene (5 bases). V shed 2 bases and J shed 1 base, with 14 bases lying between them. Germline-derived CDR1 and CDR2 are SEHNR and FQNEAQ (reference sequence). The CDR3 loop spans 16 amino acids. The chain's CDR3 is CASSLRGAGQNTEAFF. The DNA of the CDR3 is TGTGCCAGCAGCTTAAGGGGTGCAGGACAGAACACTGAAGCTTTCTTT.

This clonotype showed up many times. The CDR3 here is CASSQPISGGPGFGTQYF. CDR3 in DNA: TGCGCCAGCAGCCAACCCATTAGCGGGGGGCCCGGGTTTGGGACCCAGTACTTC. The V and J genes are TRBV4-3 and TRBJ2-5; 10 bases are shared with TRBD2. Germline V gene data show CDR1 as LGHNA and CDR2 as YSLEER. The CDR3 extends over 18 amino acids. V gave up 2 bases and J gave up 7 bases; unmatched junction bases: 16.

The gene calls are TRBV18 and TRBJ2-1; D possibly corresponds to TRBD2 (5 bases). This CDR3 is 16 amino acids long. The germline V and J ends were trimmed by 2 bases and 1 base, with 12 bases remaining between them. Germline assignment: CDR1 KGHSH and CDR2 LQKENI. The CDR3 loop reads CASSPVGGPSYNEQFF. The CDR3 DNA reads as TGTGCCAGCTCACCAGTAGGCGGGCCTTCCTACAATGAGCAGTTCTTC.

This clonotype has at least ten counts. The chain recombines TRBV28 with TRBJ1-1, with a tentative D call TRBD1 (5 bases). Trimming pared 1 base from V and 4 bases from J, leaving 19 bases between. The CDR3 contains 17 residues. The V gene's germline CDR1 is MDHEN and CDR2 SYDVKM. As DNA, the CDR3 is TGTGCCAGCAGTTTATCGGGGTTGGTGGGAAGGGGCACTGAAGCTTTCTTT. Translation: CASSLSGLVGRGTEAFF.

The table lists this clonotype with a few counts. The genes are TRBV3-1 and TRBJ1-5, with D possibly being TRBD1 (6 bases). Trimming removed 4 bases at V and 10 bases at J, with 20 bases between. Germline-derived CDR1 and CDR2 are LGHDT and YNNKEL (reference sequence). CDR3 size: 15 residues. The CDR3 sequence: CASSPGLGEGGPQHF. Here the CDR3 DNA reads TGTGCCAGCAGCCCCGGGCTGGGCGAAGGGGGACCCCAGCATTTT.

The genes are TRBV18 and TRBJ2-7; unclear D gene. CDR1 and CDR2 from the germline V gene are KGHSH and LQKENI. There are 11 residues in the CDR3. Trimming stripped 6 bases from V and 4 bases from J, with 7 bases between. The CDR3 here is CASSLLYEQYF. DNA of the CDR3: TGTGCCAGCTCGCTCCTATACGAGCAGTACTTC.

J is TRBJ2-1 and V is TRBV5-5, with D possibly matching TRBD1 (6 bases). V lost 2 bases, J lost 8 bases, and 17 bases lay in between. Germline CDR1 and CDR2: SGHKS and YYEKEE (reference sequence). This CDR3 is 15 amino acids long. The CDR3 sequence: CASSFNTGRGYEQFF. CDR3 nucleotide sequence: TGTGCCAGCAGCTTTAACACAGGGAGAGGCTATGAGCAGTTCTTC.

The rearrangement uses TRBV28 and TRBJ2-7, with a tentative D call TRBD2 (5 bases). Germline lookup yields CDR1 MDHEN and CDR2 SYDVKM. V was pared by 6 bases and J by 6 bases, with 18 bases between. CDR3 length equals 14 residues. CDR3 nucleotide sequence: TGTGCCAGCAGCCGACTGGGAAGCGGAGGCGAGCAGTACGTC. The encoded protein is CASSRLGSGGEQYV.